A single T cell receptor beta chain is shown here with its context. This clone was found once. Its target antigen remains unknown. No base quality values were provided; no much bigger clone lies one nucleotide off. Receptor libraries were prepared by the immunoSEQ multiplex PCR assay. This is the immuneACCESS table as TCRdb keeps it, with only in-frame sequences that have V and J called. A part of the clones is gone; compared with another copy, unresolved V genes explain less than half, and the rest is unexplained. The sample table shows tens of thousands of clones, and 90% are seen once. Of the sample, approximately 1.6% is held by the ten largest clones. This specimen comes from a study of T cell changes during pregnancy in multiple sclerosis (dated by TCRdb to between 2018 and 2021). Regarding the study in general: The study looked at changes in the T cell repertoire across pregnancy in women with multiple sclerosis.

The CDR3 goes from the cysteine to the phenylalanine over 12 residues. Only the CDR3 DNA stays, 36 bases, in frame from base 1. Per the germline V gene, SGHRS is the CDR1 and YFSETQ is the CDR2. The trim is 8 bases for V and 3 bases for J, with a gap of 12 bases between the germline ends. The source is a female donor in good health, enrolled as a control in a pregnancy study. Here the sequenced sample was peripheral blood, taken in the first trimester of pregnancy. The V gene is TRBV5-1 and the J gene is TRBJ2-7, and TRBD2 may be the D gene, going by 5 matching bases. CDR3 loop: CASMGDYYEQYF. The sequenced DNA is TGCGCCAGTATGGGCGACTACTACGAGCAGTACTTC.